The sequence of this T cell receptor (beta chain) was determined in a study of cytomegalovirus exposure and HLA in healthy donors. Overall study findings and caveats: Cytomegalovirus-associated TCR beta chains were listed, numbering some 180. Sequences of the TCR beta chain were said to predict the HLA-A and HLA-B alleles of most subjects accurately.

The CDR3 loop spans 15 amino acids. J gave up 4 bases and V 5 bases, and 7 bases lay outside the gene matches. Looked up from germline, CDR1 is SEHNR and CDR2 is FQNEAQ (reference sequence). Primers: 60 Vbeta forward and 13 Jbeta reverse. The authors' processing: In a later analysis, around 10 million of some 80 million unique beta chains occurred in at least two donors. Profiling relied on immunoSEQ multiplex PCR, and the TCRdb table lists in-frame clones only, not all of them. That table supplies the V and J calls and clone size; D and trimming were determined from the DNA. The table includes 100,000 or so clones, 65% to 85% detected once. As concerns this clone: The antigen is undetermined.

The TCR originated in a man between 18 and 29 years old in good health and CMV-seronegative. The specimen was PBMCs. The V and J genes are TRBV7-9 and TRBJ1-3; 8 bases fit TRBD1. CDR3: CASSPWTGLGNTIYF. As DNA, the CDR3 is TGTGCCAGCAGCCCCTGGACAGGGCTAGGAAACACCATATATTTT.